This T cell receptor (beta chain) originates from a study of blood T cell repertoires in COVID-19. The CDR3 length is 14 residues. The junction had 8 bases not matched to a gene; V was cut back by 0 bases and J by 11 bases. Germline-derived CDR1 and CDR2 are SGDLS and YYNGEE. Here immunoSEQ multiplex PCR was the method, and the copy in TCRdb shows in-frame clones only, minus some. The sample lists 100,000 to 150,000 clones; approximately 92% were seen once. Specimen: peripheral blood. The TCR sequence derives from a man in his 70s with active or convalescent COVID-19. The chain links TRBV9 to TRBJ1-2; 9 bases fit TRBD1. The CDR3 coding sequence is TGTGCCAGCAGCGTAGAGGGACAGGGCCAGGGATACACCTTC. Amino acid sequence: CASSVEGQGQGYTF.